A selection of T cell receptor beta chains follows, all from one sample in a study of shared clonotypes between healthy human individuals. The protocol was immunoSEQ multiplex PCR, while the TCRdb copy is restricted to in-frame clones and leaves out a portion. Here the sample spans about 1 million clones, about 76% being singletons. Sequencing used memory CD4+ T cells sorted from blood. All receptors derive from a man between 18 and 35 years old in good health. Each CDR3 is given with its conserved first and last residue. The D gene is left open where the match is weak. Size is stated for part of the rows, as once, few or many counts, or as a class when the clone is expanded.

TRBV5-6	-	TRBJ1-6	-	CASSLVGEGSPLHF	TGTGCCAGCAGCTTGGTCGGAGAGGGCTCACCCCTCCACTTT
TRBV4-3	-	TRBJ1-4	-	CASSQDFGGVEKLFF	TGCGCCAGCAGCCAAGACTTCGGGGGGGTTGAAAAACTGTTTTTT
TRBV29-1	-	TRBJ1-2	few	CSVVRAGDGYTF	TGCAGCGTTGTGCGGGCAGGGGATGGCTACACCTTC
TRBV7-9	TRBD1	TRBJ1-6	-	CASSPTGGPLHF	TGTGCCAGCAGCCCGACAGGGGGACCCCTCCACTTT
TRBV7-9	-	TRBJ2-3	few	CASSLRVLDTQYF	TGTGCCAGCAGCTTAAGGGTTTTAGATACGCAGTATTTT
TRBV2	-	TRBJ2-2	-	CASSVSLNTGELFF	TGTGCCAGCAGTGTCTCCCTGAACACCGGGGAGCTGTTTTTT
TRBV5-8	TRBD1	TRBJ1-5	-	CASSRGTGGNQPQHF	TGTGCCAGCAGTCGCGGGACAGGGGGCAATCAGCCCCAGCATTTT
TRBV5-1	-	TRBJ2-1	-	CASSWGANYNEQFF	TGCGCCAGCAGCTGGGGGGCGAATTACAATGAGCAGTTCTTC
TRBV11-2	TRBD1	TRBJ1-2	-	CASSRSLGQANYGYTF	TGTGCCAGCAGCCGATCCCTTGGACAGGCGAACTATGGCTACACCTTC
TRBV5-6	TRBD2	TRBJ2-7	-	CASSPGVAGAYEQYF	TGTGCCAGCAGCCCCGGGGTAGCGGGTGCCTACGAGCAGTACTTC
TRBV5-1	TRBD1	TRBJ1-5	-	CASAGGIDQPQHF	TGCGCCAGCGCAGGGGGCATAGACCAGCCCCAGCATTTT
TRBV7-8	-	TRBJ1-3	-	CASSLSKSGGNTIYF	TGTGCCAGCAGCTTATCGAAGTCAGGTGGAAACACCATATATTTT
TRBV2	TRBD2	TRBJ2-5	-	CASSVGGSGGARTQYF	TGTGCCAGCAGTGTAGGAGGTAGCGGGGGGGCTAGGACCCAGTACTTC
TRBV5-1	-	TRBJ2-7	-	CASSLGGLSYEQYF	TGCGCCAGCAGCTTGGGGGGGCTGTCCTACGAGCAGTACTTC
TRBV5-4	-	TRBJ2-1	-	CASSQEGVQGWGAGANEQFF	TGTGCCAGCAGCCAGGAGGGGGTCCAGGGGTGGGGCGCCGGGGCGAATGAGCAGTTCTTC
TRBV5-1	TRBD1	TRBJ1-2	-	CASSGGQGAYGYTF	TGCGCCAGCAGCGGGGGACAGGGGGCCTATGGCTACACCTTC
TRBV5-4	-	TRBJ2-7	-	CASSLAKSNVPYEQYF	TGTGCCAGCAGCTTGGCCAAGTCCAACGTCCCCTACGAGCAGTACTTC
TRBV5-1	TRBD1	TRBJ2-5	-	CASSISAGGRETQYF	TGCGCCAGCAGCATCTCGGCAGGGGGCAGGGAGACCCAGTACTTC
TRBV7-9	TRBD2	TRBJ2-3	-	CASSPRTSGGTDTQYF	TGTGCCAGCAGCCCCCGGACTAGCGGGGGTACAGATACGCAGTATTTT
TRBV7-2	TRBD2	TRBJ2-7	-	CASSPTGLVPYEQYF	TGTGCCAGCAGCCCAACGGGACTAGTTCCCTACGAGCAGTACTTC
TRBV5-4	-	TRBJ1-2	-	CASGWSGDGYTF	TGTGCCAGCGGTTGGTCGGGGGATGGCTACACCTTC
TRBV11-2	-	TRBJ1-5	-	CASSLWGNNQPQHF	TGTGCCAGCAGCTTATGGGGTAATAATCAGCCCCAGCATTTT
TRBV18	-	TRBJ2-1	-	CASSPSGALSYNEQFF	TGTGCCAGCTCACCATCCGGGGCCCTCTCCTACAATGAGCAGTTCTTC
TRBV29-1	-	TRBJ2-7	-	CSVGGYEQYF	TGCAGCGTTGGAGGGTACGAGCAGTACTTC
TRBV19	TRBD1	TRBJ1-3	-	CASTGTGGLLSGNTIYF	TGTGCCAGTACCGGGACAGGGGGACTACTCTCTGGAAACACCATATATTTT
TRBV6-6	-	TRBJ1-5	once	CASSRTERFLNQPQHF	TGTGCCAGCAGTCGGACGGAGCGTTTTCTTAATCAGCCCCAGCATTTT
TRBV2	-	TRBJ1-1	-	CALSGRGGEAFF	TGTGCCCTCTCCGGGAGGGGGGGCGAAGCTTTCTTT